Sequencing of this T cell receptor beta chain was carried out in a study of beta chain features in type 1 diabetes. Study-level information: Examination of sorted cells across all samples involved approximately 100,000,000 cells. Findings and caveats of the study: Across all four CD4+ subsets, people with type 1 diabetes showed modestly shorter TCRB CDR3s. There was a possibility that cDNA sequencing over-represented cells with high TCR expression.

cDNA synthesis used the whole RNA isolate, giving expressed TCRB sequences. The data were produced by immunoSEQ multiplex PCR, yet TCRdb's version contains in-frame clones alone and is incomplete. The data show 150,000 to 200,000 clones, roughly 59% seen once. As regards this clone: The antigen remains undetermined.

CD45RO/CCR7/CD25/CD127/CD95/CD27 separated CD4+ naive, central memory, regulatory and stem cell-like memory cells by sorting. Sorted populations all had greater than 98% purity. V shed 0 bases and J 1 base; nucleotides not matched to a gene: 2. Per the germline V gene, CDR1 is SGHRS and CDR2 is YFSETQ. There are 15 residues in the CDR3. Input material: naive CD4+ T cells from blood. The sequence was obtained from a man aged 25-45 years with type 1 diabetes. The chain carries TRBV5-1 and TRBJ2-5; TRBD2 matches 8 bases. DNA of the CDR3: TGCGCCAGCAGCTTGGAGCGGGGGATCCAAGAGACCCAGTACTTC. This sequence encodes CASSLERGIQETQYF.